The rows below give T cell receptor beta chains drawn from one sample of a study of blood T cells in healthy people across ages. MiXCR, applied by TCRdb to the 5' RACE reads, yields one record per CDR3 protein. The sample holds 750,000 to 950,000 distinct CDR3 sequences; under 30% are singletons and the top ten take about 2.9%. The sample was also reused in another study, on T cells of mothers and their children.

The sequenced sample consisted of blood. The receptor set was obtained from a boy younger than 18 in good health. Each CDR3 is given with its conserved first and last residue. The order of the fields is CDR3 length, D gene, V gene, clone size, J gene, CDR3 protein, CDR3 DNA. D genes are given only for firm matches. The size field is filled for only some rows; it gives once, few, many or a size class.

len: 16
d_gene: -
v_gene: TRBV12-3/TRBV12-4
abundance: -
j_gene: TRBJ1-2
CDR3aa: CASSLLVGKLNYGYTF
CDR3nt: TGTGCCAGCAGCTTGCTGGTGGGGAAGTTGAACTATGGCTACACCTTC

len: 15
d_gene: -
v_gene: TRBV7-9
abundance: few
j_gene: TRBJ1-4
CDR3aa: CASSSGTVQREKLFF
CDR3nt: TGTGCCAGCAGCTCAGGGACGGTTCAGAGGGAAAAACTGTTTTTT

len: 16
d_gene: TRBD1
v_gene: TRBV20-1
abundance: few
j_gene: TRBJ1-1
CDR3aa: CSARVAGQGKRTEAFF
CDR3nt: TGCAGTGCTAGAGTGGCGGGACAGGGGAAGAGGACTGAAGCTTTCTTT

len: 16
d_gene: TRBD2
v_gene: TRBV10-2
abundance: few
j_gene: TRBJ2-1
CDR3aa: CASRGTSGGEYNEQFF
CDR3nt: TGCGCCAGCAGAGGGACTAGCGGGGGGGAGTACAATGAGCAGTTCTTC

len: 18
d_gene: TRBD1
v_gene: TRBV4-1
abundance: few
j_gene: TRBJ1-4
CDR3aa: CASSQEGTGAPTNEKLFF
CDR3nt: TGCGCCAGCAGCCAAGAGGGGACAGGGGCCCCAACTAATGAAAAACTGTTTTTT

len: 15
d_gene: -
v_gene: TRBV28
abundance: -
j_gene: TRBJ2-5
CDR3aa: CASSLSGTTHGAQYF
CDR3nt: TGTGCCAGCAGTTTATCCGGGACGACGCATGGGGCCCAGTACTTC

len: 13
d_gene: -
v_gene: TRBV29-1
abundance: -
j_gene: TRBJ2-2
CDR3aa: CSVEPQGTGELFF
CDR3nt: TGCAGCGTTGAACCCCAGGGGACCGGGGAGCTGTTTTTT

len: 14
d_gene: -
v_gene: TRBV5-1
abundance: -
j_gene: TRBJ2-7
CDR3aa: CASSLRDGFYEQYF
CDR3nt: TGCGCCAGCAGCTTAAGGGACGGCTTCTACGAGCAGTACTTC

len: 12
d_gene: -
v_gene: TRBV18
abundance: -
j_gene: TRBJ2-7
CDR3aa: CASCRWIYEQYF
CDR3nt: TGTGCCAGTTGCCGCTGGATTTACGAGCAGTACTTC

len: 15
d_gene: -
v_gene: TRBV7-3
abundance: -
j_gene: TRBJ2-7
CDR3aa: CASSLTGGDSYGQYF
CDR3nt: TGTGCCAGCAGCTTAACGGGGGGAGACTCCTACGGGCAGTACTTC

len: 15
d_gene: -
v_gene: TRBV12-3/TRBV12-4
abundance: few
j_gene: TRBJ1-2
CDR3aa: CASSSLSRGTYGYTF
CDR3nt: TGTGCCAGCAGTTCCCTATCTAGGGGTACCTATGGCTACACCTTC

len: 14
d_gene: TRBD1
v_gene: TRBV5-1
abundance: few
j_gene: TRBJ2-1
CDR3aa: CASSATGEYNEQFF
CDR3nt: TGCGCCAGCAGCGCGACAGGGGAATACAATGAGCAGTTCTTC

len: 14
d_gene: -
v_gene: TRBV5-1
abundance: -
j_gene: TRBJ2-7
CDR3aa: CASSLNKEVSEQYF
CDR3nt: TGCGCCAGCAGCTTGAATAAAGAGGTGTCCGAGCAGTACTTC

len: 20
d_gene: -
v_gene: TRBV12-3/TRBV12-4
abundance: few
j_gene: TRBJ2-6
CDR3aa: CASSPRVWYSGSPGANVLTF
CDR3nt: TGTGCCAGCAGCCCAAGGGTCTGGTATTCCGGTTCCCCGGGGGCCAACGTCCTGACTTTC

len: 15
d_gene: TRBD1
v_gene: TRBV12-3/TRBV12-4
abundance: few
j_gene: TRBJ1-1
CDR3aa: CASTVPGQMNTEAFF
CDR3nt: TGTGCCAGCACGGTACCGGGACAGATGAACACTGAAGCTTTCTTT